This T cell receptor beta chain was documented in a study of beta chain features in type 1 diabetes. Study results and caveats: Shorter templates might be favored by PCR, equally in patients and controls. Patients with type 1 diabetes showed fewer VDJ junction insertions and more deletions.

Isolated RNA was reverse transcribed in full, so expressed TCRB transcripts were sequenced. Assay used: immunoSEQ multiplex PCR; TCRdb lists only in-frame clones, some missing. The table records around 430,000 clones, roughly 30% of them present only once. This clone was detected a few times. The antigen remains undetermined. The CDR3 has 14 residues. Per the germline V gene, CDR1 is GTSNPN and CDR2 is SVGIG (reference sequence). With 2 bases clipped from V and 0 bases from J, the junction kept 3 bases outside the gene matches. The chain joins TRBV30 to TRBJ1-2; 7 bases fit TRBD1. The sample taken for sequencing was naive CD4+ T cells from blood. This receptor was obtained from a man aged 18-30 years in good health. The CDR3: CAWSRDRPNYGYTF. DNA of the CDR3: TGTGCCTGGAGTCGGGACAGACCTAACTATGGCTACACCTTC.